This T cell receptor (beta chain) was identified during a study of T-cell memory formation after mild COVID-19. Study-level results: The authors did not confirm SARS-CoV-2 specificity of second-wave clones peaking day 37. Clones that contracted from day 15 to 85 had balanced CD4/CD8; later expanders were CD4+ biased.

TCRdb ran MiXCR on the 5' RACE reads and lists one entry per CDR3 protein. Of 470,000 or so distinct CDR3 sequences detected, over 15% appear once; the ten largest clones hold around 12%. With respect to this clonotype: Antigen specificity is unknown.

The CDR3 sequence is 17 residues long. The germline V and J ends were trimmed by 5 bases and 5 bases, with 25 bases remaining between them. Looked up from germline, CDR1 is SGDLS and CDR2 is YYNGEE. The gene calls are TRBV9 and TRBJ2-5; D not resolved. Sequenced sample: PBMCs or a T cell subset sorted from them (not recorded which). The receptor was derived from an adult woman who had mild COVID-19 (a few samples of this study predate the infection). Cell type and time point are not known. The CDR3 DNA sequence: TGTGCCAGCAGTCCCAGTAGGGCCGTTTCAAACTGGGAGACCCAGTACTTC. It codes for CASSPSRAVSNWETQYF.